This T cell receptor (beta chain) was retrieved from a study of beta chain features in type 1 diabetes. Losses at the gene ends were 7 bases for V and 6 bases for J; bases not matched to a gene: 8. CDR1 and CDR2 from the germline V gene are MDHEN and SYDVKM. This CDR3 is 15 amino acids long. Sorting of CD4+ naive, central memory, regulatory and stem cell-like memory cells was performed via CD45RO/CCR7/CD25/CD127/CD95/CD27. Reverse transcription of all isolated RNA meant that expressed TCRB transcripts were sequenced. Sequenced naive, central memory and regulatory T cell samples produced an average of roughly 3.9 million reads. Libraries were prepared by immunoSEQ multiplex PCR; TCRdb keeps only in-frame clonotypes and omits some of them. The sample lists fewer than 400,000 clones; roughly 8% were seen once. This clone occurred a few times.

Sequenced: central memory CD4+ T cells from blood. This TCR was sampled from a woman younger than 35 in good health. V usage is TRBV28 and J usage is TRBJ2-1, with 11 bases identical to TRBD2. CDR3 bases: TGTGCCAGCAACAATAGCGGGAGGGGGAGCAATGAGCAGTTCTTC. Protein: CASNNSGRGSNEQFF.